A selection of T cell receptor beta chains follows, all from one sample in a study of cytomegalovirus exposure and HLA in healthy donors. Clones were read by immunoSEQ multiplex PCR, and TCRdb kept only the in-frame ones, dropping some. The table records 200,000 to 250,000 clones, 77% of them present only once. Sequencing input: PBMCs. Receptor source: a woman in her sixties or seventies in good health and CMV-seropositive. Both conserved end residues are part of each CDR3. D genes are given only for firm matches. Only some rows state a clone size, as once, few, many or a class for expanded clones.

DNA: TGTGCCAGCAGCGCTCTGACAGGAGATGATGAAAAACTGTTTTTT
CDR3: CASSALTGDDEKLFF
D: .
V: TRBV9
J: TRBJ1-4
size: .

DNA: TGTGCCAGCTCACCCAGGGGTGCCCTGAACACTGAAGCTTTCTTT
CDR3: CASSPRGALNTEAFF
D: .
V: TRBV18
J: TRBJ1-1
size: .

DNA: TGTGCCAGCAGCTTATGGGGCAGGGGTACGGGGTCTGGAAACACCATATATTTT
CDR3: CASSLWGRGTGSGNTIYF
D: .
V: TRBV7-8
J: TRBJ1-3
size: few

DNA: TGTGCCAGCAGCCCCGGAGCAGGTGGAGGTGGACAGACCCAGTACTTC
CDR3: CASSPGAGGGGQTQYF
D: .
V: TRBV7-3
J: TRBJ2-5
size: .

DNA: TGTGCCAGCAGTGGAGTTCCGTCGGGTGAGCAGTTCTTC
CDR3: CASSGVPSGEQFF
D: .
V: TRBV6-1
J: TRBJ2-1
size: .

DNA: TGTGCCAGCAGCATTGAGGGTGAGCAGTTCTTC
CDR3: CASSIEGEQFF
D: .
V: TRBV7-9
J: TRBJ2-1
size: few

DNA: TGTGCCAGCAGGATCGAGGGGGCTGGAAACACCATATATTTT
CDR3: CASRIEGAGNTIYF
D: .
V: TRBV5-6
J: TRBJ1-3
size: once

DNA: TGCGCCAGCAGCTTTACCGGGACAAGCGAGCAGTTCTTC
CDR3: CASSFTGTSEQFF
D: .
V: TRBV5-1
J: TRBJ2-1
size: .

DNA: TGTGCCAGCAGCTTAGGCCCCGCTACGGGCGGGGAGCTGTTTTTT
CDR3: CASSLGPATGGELFF
D: .
V: TRBV5-4
J: TRBJ2-2
size: few

DNA: TGTGCCAGCTCACCGGAGGGGATGGGCTATGGCTACACCTTC
CDR3: CASSPEGMGYGYTF
D: .
V: TRBV18
J: TRBJ1-2
size: .

DNA: TGCGCCAGCAGCCAAGGGACACTCAGACGTTATGGCTACACCTTC
CDR3: CASSQGTLRRYGYTF
D: .
V: TRBV4-3
J: TRBJ1-2
size: .

DNA: TGTGCCAGCAGTTCCCTCGGACTAGCGGGGGCCGAGCAGTACTTC
CDR3: CASSSLGLAGAEQYF
D: TRBD2
V: TRBV27
J: TRBJ2-7
size: .

DNA: TGTGCCAGCAAGGGACAGGGGTTCGCTTTCTTT
CDR3: CASKGQGFAFF
D: TRBD1
V: TRBV28
J: TRBJ1-1
size: once

DNA: TGTGCCAGTAGCACTGACAGGGTCGCTGAAGCTTTCTTT
CDR3: CASSTDRVAEAFF
D: TRBD1
V: TRBV19
J: TRBJ1-1
size: .

DNA: TGTGCCAGCAGCTTTCGCGCTGCGTACCAAGAGACCCAGTACTTC
CDR3: CASSFRAAYQETQYF
D: .
V: TRBV7-3
J: TRBJ2-5
size: .

DNA: TGTGCCAGCTCACCACACAGGGGGCCGGGGGAGACCCAGTACTTC
CDR3: CASSPHRGPGETQYF
D: TRBD1
V: TRBV18
J: TRBJ2-5
size: .

DNA: TGTGCCAGCAGCTTTGGGGACTTGGAATCCTACGAGCAGTACTTC
CDR3: CASSFGDLESYEQYF
D: .
V: TRBV7-9
J: TRBJ2-7
size: once

DNA: TGTGCCAGCAGCCGCCACAGGGGGCAGCTGGGGGCCAACGTCCTGACTTTC
CDR3: CASSRHRGQLGANVLTF
D: TRBD1
V: TRBV7-9
J: TRBJ2-6
size: .

DNA: TGTGCCAGCAGCTTAAACAGGGCAAGGAACGAGCAGTACTTC
CDR3: CASSLNRARNEQYF
D: .
V: TRBV7-2
J: TRBJ2-7
size: few

DNA: TGCGCCAGCAGCCCGAATGCGGCGGACAGTAGCACAGATACGCAGTATTTT
CDR3: CASSPNAADSSTDTQYF
D: .
V: TRBV4-1
J: TRBJ2-3
size: .

DNA: TGTGCCAGCAGCCCGAGAGGGATAGGGTCGACTAATGAAAAACTGTTTTTT
CDR3: CASSPRGIGSTNEKLFF
D: .
V: TRBV9
J: TRBJ1-4
size: few

DNA: TGTGCCAGTAGTGAGGGACAGGGGACAGATACGCAGTATTTT
CDR3: CASSEGQGTDTQYF
D: TRBD1
V: TRBV19
J: TRBJ2-3
size: .

DNA: TGTGCCTGGAGTGGAGGGAGCTCCTATAATTCACCCCTCCACTTT
CDR3: CAWSGGSSYNSPLHF
D: .
V: TRBV30
J: TRBJ1-6
size: .

DNA: TGTGCCAGCAGTTCCTCTTCTCCGGGGATGAACACTGAAGCTTTCTTT
CDR3: CASSSSSPGMNTEAFF
D: .
V: TRBV28
J: TRBJ1-1
size: .

DNA: TGTGCCAGTAGTCCACGGACATACCAAGAGACCCAGTACTTC
CDR3: CASSPRTYQETQYF
D: .
V: TRBV19
J: TRBJ2-5
size: once

DNA: TGCGCCAGCAGCCAAGGCGGACAGGGGTTGGGGGATACGCAGTATTTT
CDR3: CASSQGGQGLGDTQYF
D: TRBD1
V: TRBV4-1
J: TRBJ2-3
size: few

DNA: TGTGCCAGCAGTGAAGTCCGCCGGGGAGAGCAGTACTTC
CDR3: CASSEVRRGEQYF
D: .
V: TRBV6-1
J: TRBJ2-7
size: .